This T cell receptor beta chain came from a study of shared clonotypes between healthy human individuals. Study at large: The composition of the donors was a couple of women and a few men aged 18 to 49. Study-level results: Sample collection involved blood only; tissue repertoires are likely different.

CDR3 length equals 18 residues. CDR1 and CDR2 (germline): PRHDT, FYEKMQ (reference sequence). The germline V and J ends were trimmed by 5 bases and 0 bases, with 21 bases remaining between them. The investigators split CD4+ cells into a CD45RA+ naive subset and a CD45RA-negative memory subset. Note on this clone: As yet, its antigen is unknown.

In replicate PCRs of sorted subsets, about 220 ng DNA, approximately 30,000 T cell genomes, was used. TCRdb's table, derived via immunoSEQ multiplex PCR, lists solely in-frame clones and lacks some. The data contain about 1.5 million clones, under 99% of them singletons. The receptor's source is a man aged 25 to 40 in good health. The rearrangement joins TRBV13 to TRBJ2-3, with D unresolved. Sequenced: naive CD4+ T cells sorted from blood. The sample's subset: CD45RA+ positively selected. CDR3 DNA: TGTGCCAGCAGCATCCAGACCCCGGACGGCCGTAGCACAGATACGCAGTATTTT. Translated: CASSIQTPDGRSTDTQYF.